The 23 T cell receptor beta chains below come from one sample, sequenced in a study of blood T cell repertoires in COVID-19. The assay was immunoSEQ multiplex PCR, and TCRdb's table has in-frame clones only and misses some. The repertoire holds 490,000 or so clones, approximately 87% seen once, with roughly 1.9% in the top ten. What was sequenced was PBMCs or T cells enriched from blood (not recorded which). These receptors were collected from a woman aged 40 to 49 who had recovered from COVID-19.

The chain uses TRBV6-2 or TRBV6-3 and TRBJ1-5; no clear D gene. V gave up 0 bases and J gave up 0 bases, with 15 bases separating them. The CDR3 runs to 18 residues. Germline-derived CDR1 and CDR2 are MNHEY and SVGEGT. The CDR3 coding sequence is TGTGCCAGCAGTTACTCTTTTTCCAGTACACATAGCAATCAGCCCCAGCATTTT. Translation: CASSYSFSSTHSNQPQHF.

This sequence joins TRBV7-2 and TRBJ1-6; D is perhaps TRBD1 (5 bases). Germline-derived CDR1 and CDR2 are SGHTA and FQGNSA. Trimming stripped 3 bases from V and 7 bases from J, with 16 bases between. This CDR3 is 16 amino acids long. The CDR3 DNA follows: TGTGCCAGCAGCTTCCGACAGTCCCTACGGAATTCACCCCTCCACTTT. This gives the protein CASSFRQSLRNSPLHF. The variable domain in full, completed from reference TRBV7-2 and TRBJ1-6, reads GAGVSQSPSNKVTEKGKDVELRCDPISGHTALYWYRQSLGQGLEFLIYFQGNSAPDKSGLPSDRFSAERTGGSVSTLTIQRTQQEDSAVYLCASSFRQSLRNSPLHFGNGTRLTVT.

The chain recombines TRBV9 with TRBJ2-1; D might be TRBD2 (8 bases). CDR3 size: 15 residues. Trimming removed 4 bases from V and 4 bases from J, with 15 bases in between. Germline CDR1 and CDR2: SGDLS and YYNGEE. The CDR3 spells CASSIGGDSYNEQFF. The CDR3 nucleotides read TGTGCCAGCAGCATCGGGGGGGACAGTTACAATGAGCAGTTCTTC. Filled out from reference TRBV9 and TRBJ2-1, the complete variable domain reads DSGVTQTPKHLITATGQRVTLRCSPRSGDLSVYWYQQSLDQGLQFLIQYYNGEERAKGNILERFSAQQFPDLHSELNLSSLELGDSALYFCASSIGGDSYNEQFFGPGTRLTVL.

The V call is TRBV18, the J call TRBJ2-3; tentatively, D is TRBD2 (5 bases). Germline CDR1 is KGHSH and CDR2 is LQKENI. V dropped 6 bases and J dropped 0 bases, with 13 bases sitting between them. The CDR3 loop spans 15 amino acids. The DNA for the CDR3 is TGTGCCAGCTCCGTCCAAGCGGCTAGCACAGATACGCAGTATTTT. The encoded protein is CASSVQAASTDTQYF.

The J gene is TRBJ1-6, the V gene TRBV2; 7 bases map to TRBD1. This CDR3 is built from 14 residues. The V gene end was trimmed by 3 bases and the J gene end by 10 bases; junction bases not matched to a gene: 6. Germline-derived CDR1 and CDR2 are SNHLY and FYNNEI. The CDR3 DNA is TGTGCCAGCAGTGACGCAGGGGGAATCTCACCCCTCCACTTT. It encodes CASSDAGGISPLHF.

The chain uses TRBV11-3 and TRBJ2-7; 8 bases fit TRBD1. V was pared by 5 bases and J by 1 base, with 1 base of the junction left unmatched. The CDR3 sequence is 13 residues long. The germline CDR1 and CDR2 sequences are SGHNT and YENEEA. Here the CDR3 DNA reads TGTGCCAGCAGCCGGGACAGGTCCTACGAGCAGTACTTC. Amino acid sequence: CASSRDRSYEQYF.

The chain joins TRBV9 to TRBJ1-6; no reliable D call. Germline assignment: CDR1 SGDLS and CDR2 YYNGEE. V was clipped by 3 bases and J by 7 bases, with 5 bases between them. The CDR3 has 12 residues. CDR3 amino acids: CASSGRNSPLHF. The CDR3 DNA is TGTGCCAGCAGCGGTAGAAATTCACCCCTCCACTTT.

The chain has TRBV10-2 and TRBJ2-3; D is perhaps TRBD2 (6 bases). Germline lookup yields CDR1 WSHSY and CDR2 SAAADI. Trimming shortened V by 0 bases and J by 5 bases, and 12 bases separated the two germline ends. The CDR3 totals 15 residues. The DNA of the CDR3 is TGCGCCAGCAGTGAGTCGGTCGGGAGAGGAGATACGCAGTATTTT. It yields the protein CASSESVGRGDTQYF.

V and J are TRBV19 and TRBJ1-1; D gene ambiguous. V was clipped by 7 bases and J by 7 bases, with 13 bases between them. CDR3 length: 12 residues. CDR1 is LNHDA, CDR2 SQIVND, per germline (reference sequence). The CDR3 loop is CASIGRVGEAFF. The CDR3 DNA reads TGTGCCAGTATCGGGAGGGTTGGTGAAGCTTTCTTT.

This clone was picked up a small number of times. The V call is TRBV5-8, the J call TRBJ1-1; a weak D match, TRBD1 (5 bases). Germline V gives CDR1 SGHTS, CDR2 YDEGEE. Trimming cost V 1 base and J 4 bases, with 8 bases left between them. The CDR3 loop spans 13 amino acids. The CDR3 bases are TGTGCCAGCAGCTTGCAGGGTGGCACTGAAGCTTTCTTT. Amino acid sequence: CASSLQGGTEAFF.

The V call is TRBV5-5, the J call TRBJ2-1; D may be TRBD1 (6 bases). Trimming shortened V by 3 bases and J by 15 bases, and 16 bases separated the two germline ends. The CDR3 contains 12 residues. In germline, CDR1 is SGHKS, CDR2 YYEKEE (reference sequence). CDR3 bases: TGTGCCAGCAGCTGGAGTGCAGGGGACCCGTTCTTC. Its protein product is CASSWSAGDPFF.

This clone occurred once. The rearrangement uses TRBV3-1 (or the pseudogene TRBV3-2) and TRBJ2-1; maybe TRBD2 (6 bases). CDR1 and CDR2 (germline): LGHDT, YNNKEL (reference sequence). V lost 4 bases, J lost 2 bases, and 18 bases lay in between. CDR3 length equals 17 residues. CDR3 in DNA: TGTGCCAGCAGCCGCCCGGTTGGCGGGGACCCCTACAATGAGCAGTTCTTC. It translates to CASSRPVGGDPYNEQFF.

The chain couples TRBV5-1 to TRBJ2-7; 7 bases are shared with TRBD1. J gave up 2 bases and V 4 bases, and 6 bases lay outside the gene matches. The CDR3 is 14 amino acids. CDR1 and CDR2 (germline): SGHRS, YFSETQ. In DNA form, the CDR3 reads TGCGCCAGCAGCAAAGACAGGGTGGCCTACGAGCAGTACTTC. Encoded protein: CASSKDRVAYEQYF.

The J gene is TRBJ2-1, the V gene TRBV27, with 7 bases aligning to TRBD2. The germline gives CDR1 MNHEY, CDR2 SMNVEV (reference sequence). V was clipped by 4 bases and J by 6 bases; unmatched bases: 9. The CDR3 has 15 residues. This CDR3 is CASSSLGEGRNEQFF. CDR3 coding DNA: TGTGCCAGCAGTTCCTTGGGGGAGGGCCGCAATGAGCAGTTCTTC.

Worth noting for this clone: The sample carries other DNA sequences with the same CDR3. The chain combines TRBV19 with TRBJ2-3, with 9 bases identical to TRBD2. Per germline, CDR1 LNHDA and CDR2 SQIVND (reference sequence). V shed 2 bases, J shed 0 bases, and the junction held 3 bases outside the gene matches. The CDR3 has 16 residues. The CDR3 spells CASSITSGGSTDTQYF. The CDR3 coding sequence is TGTGCCAGTAGTATAACCAGCGGGGGGAGCACAGATACGCAGTATTTT.

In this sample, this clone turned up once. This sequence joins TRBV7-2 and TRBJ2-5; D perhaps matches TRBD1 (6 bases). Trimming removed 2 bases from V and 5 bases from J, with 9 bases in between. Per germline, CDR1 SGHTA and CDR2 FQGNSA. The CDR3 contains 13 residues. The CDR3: CASSLQQGETQYF. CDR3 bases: TGTGCCAGCAGCTTACAGCAGGGGGAGACCCAGTACTTC.

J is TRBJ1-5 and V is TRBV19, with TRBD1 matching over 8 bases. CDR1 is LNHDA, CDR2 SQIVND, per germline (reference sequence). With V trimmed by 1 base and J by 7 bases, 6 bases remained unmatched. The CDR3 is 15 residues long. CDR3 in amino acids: CASSIVSTGDQPQHF. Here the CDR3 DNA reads TGTGCCAGTAGTATAGTCTCGACAGGGGACCAGCCCCAGCATTTT.

The CDR3 is CASSQGGIGTQYF. The CDR3 DNA is TGTGCCAGCAGCCAAGGAGGGATAGGTACGCAGTATTTT. This sequence joins TRBV14 and TRBJ2-3; D may be TRBD2 (5 bases). The V gene's germline CDR1 is SGHDN and CDR2 FVKESK. The ends were cut back, 1 base at V and 8 bases at J, with 10 bases in the middle. The CDR3 sequence is 13 residues long.

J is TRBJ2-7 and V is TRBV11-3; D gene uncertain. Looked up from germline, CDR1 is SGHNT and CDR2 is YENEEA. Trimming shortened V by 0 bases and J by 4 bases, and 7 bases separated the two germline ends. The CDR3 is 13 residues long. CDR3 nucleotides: TGTGCCAGCAGCTTAGATCGTAGATACGAGCAGTACTTC. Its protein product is CASSLDRRYEQYF.

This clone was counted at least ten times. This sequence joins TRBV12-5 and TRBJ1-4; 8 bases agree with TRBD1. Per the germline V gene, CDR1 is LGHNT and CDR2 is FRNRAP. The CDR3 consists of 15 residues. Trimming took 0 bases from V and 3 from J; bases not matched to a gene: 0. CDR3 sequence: CASGLVQGANEKLFF. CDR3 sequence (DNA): TGTGCTAGTGGTTTGGTACAGGGGGCTAATGAAAAACTGTTTTTT.

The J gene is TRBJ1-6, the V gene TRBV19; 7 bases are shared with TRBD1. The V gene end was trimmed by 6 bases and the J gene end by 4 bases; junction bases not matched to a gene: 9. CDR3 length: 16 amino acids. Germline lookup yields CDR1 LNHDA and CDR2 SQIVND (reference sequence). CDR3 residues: CASRLGTANYNSPLHF. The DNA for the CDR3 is TGTGCCAGTAGATTGGGGACAGCTAATTATAATTCACCCCTCCACTTT.

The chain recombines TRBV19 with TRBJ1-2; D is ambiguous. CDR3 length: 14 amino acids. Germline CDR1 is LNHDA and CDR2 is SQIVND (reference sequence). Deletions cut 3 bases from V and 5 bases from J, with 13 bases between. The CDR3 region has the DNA TGTGCCAGTAGTATTCCGATGACAACGTATGGCTACACCTTC. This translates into CASSIPMTTYGYTF.

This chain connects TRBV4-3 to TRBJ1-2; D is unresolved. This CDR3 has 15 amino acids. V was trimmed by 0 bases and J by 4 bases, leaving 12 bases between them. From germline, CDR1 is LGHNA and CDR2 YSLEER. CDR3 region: CASSQDAGTSYGYTF. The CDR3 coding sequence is TGCGCCAGCAGCCAAGATGCCGGCACTAGCTATGGCTACACCTTC.